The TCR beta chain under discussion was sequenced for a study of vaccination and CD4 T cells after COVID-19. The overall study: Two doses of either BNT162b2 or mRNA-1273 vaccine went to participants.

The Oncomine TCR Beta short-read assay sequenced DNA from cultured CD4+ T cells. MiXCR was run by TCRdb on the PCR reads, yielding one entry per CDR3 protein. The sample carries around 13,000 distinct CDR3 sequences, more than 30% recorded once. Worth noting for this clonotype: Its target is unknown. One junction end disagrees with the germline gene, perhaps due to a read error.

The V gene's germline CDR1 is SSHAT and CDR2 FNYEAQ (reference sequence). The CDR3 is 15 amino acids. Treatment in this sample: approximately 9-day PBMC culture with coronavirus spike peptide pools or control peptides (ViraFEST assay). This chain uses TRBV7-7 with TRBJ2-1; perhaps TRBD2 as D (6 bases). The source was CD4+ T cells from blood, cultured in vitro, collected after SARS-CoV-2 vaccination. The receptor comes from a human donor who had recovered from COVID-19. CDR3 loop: CASSLAVATYNEQFF. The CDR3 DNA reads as TGTGCTAGCAGCTTAGCGGTGGCTACCTACAATGAGCAGTTCTTC.